Below, one T cell receptor (beta chain) is given with its context. Produced via immunoSEQ multiplex PCR; TCRdb's table is partial and in-frame only. Here the sample spans roughly 14,000 clones, approximately 72% being singletons. This record comes from a study of T cells after somatic rescue of genetic block. This CDR3 region has 13 residues. The V gene lost 2 bases and the J gene lost 8 bases, with 10 bases spanning the gap. CDR1 and CDR2 (germline): SGHTA, FQGTGA. The clonotype comes from a boy under 18. This chain links TRBV7-3 with TRBJ2-1; D gene unclear. The material sequenced was peripheral blood mononuclear cells (PBMCs). The CDR3 loop reads CASSLVPGDEQFF. In DNA, the CDR3 is TGTGCCAGCAGCTTAGTGCCCGGTGATGAGCAGTTCTTC.